Listed here are 30 T cell receptor beta chains from one sample, sequenced in a study of T cell responses to AZD1222 COVID-19 vaccine. TCRdb's table, derived via immunoSEQ multiplex PCR, lists solely in-frame clones and lacks some. The sample lists 70,000 to 100,000 clones, more than 85% occurring once. The source was peripheral blood, collected 28 days after the second AZD1222 dose. These receptor sequences come from an adult who received the AZD1222 COVID-19 vaccine.

The V and J genes are TRBV18 and TRBJ1-2; 10 bases align to TRBD1. The ends lost 0 bases at V and 0 bases at J; junction bases unmatched: 1. Germline lookup yields CDR1 KGHSH and CDR2 LQKENI. The CDR3 runs to 16 residues. The CDR3 protein is CASSPPGQGANYGYTF. As DNA, the CDR3 is TGTGCCAGCTCACCACCCGGACAGGGGGCTAACTATGGCTACACCTTC.

This chain uses TRBV3-1 (or the pseudogene TRBV3-2) with TRBJ2-3; 11 bases fit TRBD2. The junction had 8 bases not matched to a gene; V was cut back by 3 bases and J by 3 bases. Germline V gene sequence: CDR1 LGHDT, CDR2 YNNKEL (reference sequence). This CDR3 is built from 17 residues. The CDR3 bases are TGTGCCAGCAGCCAGGGGACTAGCGGATCTTGGACAGATACGCAGTATTTT. Amino acids: CASSQGTSGSWTDTQYF.

The CDR3 loop is CASSLRGQRGTYEQYF. The CDR3 DNA reads as TGTGCCAGCAGCTTAAGGGGCCAGCGGGGCACCTACGAGCAGTACTTC. The chain links TRBV7-3 to TRBJ2-7, with 7 nucleotides matching TRBD2. With 1 base clipped from V and 2 bases from J, the junction kept 8 bases outside the gene matches. The CDR3 covers 16 residues. Germline CDR1 reads SGHTA; CDR2 reads FQGTGA.

This chain uses TRBV5-6 with TRBJ2-1, with TRBD1 matching 7 bases. Per germline, CDR1 SGHDT and CDR2 YYEEEE. The trim removed 1 base at V and 4 bases at J, leaving 2 bases unmatched. The CDR3 runs to 14 residues. CDR3 in amino acids: CASSLRQGYNEQFF. The CDR3 nucleotides read TGTGCCAGCAGCTTGAGACAGGGTTACAATGAGCAGTTCTTC.

This clone has a single count. The chain is built from TRBV2 and TRBJ2-7; the D gene is possibly TRBD2 (6 bases). The ends were cut back, 6 bases at V and 6 bases at J, with 12 bases in the middle. The length of the CDR3 is 12 residues. Germline loops: CDR1 SNHLY, CDR2 FYNNEI. The CDR3 DNA sequence: TGTGCCAGCAGCATACTAGCCAGCGAGCAGTACTTC. It yields the protein CASSILASEQYF.

The genes are TRBV19 and TRBJ1-1, with D perhaps TRBD1 (6 bases). The V gene's germline CDR1 is LNHDA and CDR2 SQIVND (reference sequence). V shed 5 bases and J shed 7 bases, with 17 bases lying between them. The CDR3 length is 14 residues. The chain's CDR3 is CASSVRTGLGEAFF. CDR3 DNA: TGTGCCAGTAGTGTGAGAACAGGGCTTGGTGAAGCTTTCTTT.

The chain uses TRBV25-1 and TRBJ1-1, with D hard to call. This CDR3 has 14 residues. From germline, CDR1 is MGHDK and CDR2 SYGVNS. V was shortened by 1 base and J by 3 bases, with 9 bases between the two germline ends. CDR3 residues: CASSEFGRYTEAFF. CDR3 sequence (DNA): TGTGCCAGCAGTGAATTTGGACGGTACACTGAAGCTTTCTTT.

The rearrangement uses TRBV9 and TRBJ1-1, with TRBD1 matching 9 bases. CDR3 length: 15 amino acids. The trim removed 3 bases at V and 1 base at J, leaving 4 bases unmatched. Germline CDR1 SGDLS, CDR2 YYNGEE. CDR3 region: CASSGLQGANTEAFF. The CDR3 bases are TGTGCCAGCAGCGGCCTACAGGGGGCGAACACTGAAGCTTTCTTT.

V and J are TRBV29-1 and TRBJ2-1; D could derive from TRBD1 or TRBD2 (6 bases each). The germline gives CDR1 SQVTM, CDR2 ANQGSEA. This CDR3 is built from 14 residues. Trimming took off 7 bases at V and 6 bases at J, with 19 bases between the two ends. Here the CDR3 DNA reads TGCAGCGCCGAGGGGGGAGTGCGGACCAATGAGCAGTTCTTC. Encoded protein: CSAEGGVRTNEQFF.

This clone was observed once. The chain employs TRBV28 and TRBJ1-2, with 9 nucleotides matching TRBD1. The ends lost 4 bases at V and 4 bases at J; junction bases unmatched: 1. The germline V gene has CDR1 MDHEN and CDR2 SYDVKM. The CDR3 is made up of 13 amino acids. CDR3 nucleotides: TGTGCCAGCAGTTCACAGGGGGCCTATGGCTACACCTTC. Translation: CASSSQGAYGYTF.

This chain joins TRBV4-1 and TRBJ1-2, with D hard to call. The CDR3 contains 15 residues. Germline CDR1 is MGHRA and CDR2 is YSYEKL. V lost 0 bases and J lost 4, with 12 bases in between. The CDR3 region has the DNA TGCGCCAGCAGCCAAGATGTGGAGAAGGGCTATGGCTACACCTTC. It is translated as CASSQDVEKGYGYTF.

The rearrangement uses TRBV5-4 and TRBJ1-1; D remains unclear. The ends were cut back, 1 base at V and 0 bases at J, with 7 bases in the middle. CDR1 and CDR2 from the germline V gene are SGHNT and YYREEE (reference sequence). The length of the CDR3 is 14 residues. The CDR3: CASSLSVVNTEAFF. CDR3 coding DNA: TGTGCCAGCAGCTTGTCGGTCGTGAACACTGAAGCTTTCTTT. The entire variable domain, with the rest obtained from reference TRBV5-4 and TRBJ1-1, is as follows: ETGVTQSPTHLIKTRGQQVTLRCSSQSGHNTVSWYQQALGQGPQFIFQYYREEENGRGNFPPRFSGLQFPNYSSELNVNALELDDSALYLCASSLSVVNTEAFFGQGTRLTVV.

This clone was seen a few times. The sample holds other DNA sequences that translate to the same CDR3. The rearrangement joins TRBV6-4 to TRBJ2-2; D ambiguous. The germline V and J ends were trimmed by 0 bases and 3 bases, with 2 bases remaining between them. The germline V gene has CDR1 MRHNA and CDR2 SNTAGT. The CDR3 loop spans 13 amino acids. The CDR3 DNA reads as TGTGCCAGCAGTGACTCCGACACCGGGGAGCTGTTTTTT. It encodes CASSDSDTGELFF.

This chain links TRBV15 with TRBJ1-5; D not resolved. CDR1 and CDR2 from the germline V gene are LNHNV and YYDKDF (reference sequence). V shed 1 base and J shed 5 bases, with 9 bases lying between them. This CDR3 has 14 residues. CDR3 protein: CATSRVLSDQPQHF. DNA for the CDR3: TGTGCCACCAGCAGAGTCCTCTCAGATCAGCCCCAGCATTTT.

The chain uses TRBV2 and TRBJ1-1, with D hard to call. The CDR3 length is 13 residues. V lost 2 bases to trimming and J lost 4 bases, with 8 bases between them. Germline CDR1 reads SNHLY; CDR2 reads FYNNEI. CDR3 in DNA: TGTGCCAGCAGTGAAAGAGGGAGCACTGAAGCTTTCTTT. It encodes CASSERGSTEAFF.

The chain recombines TRBV6-5 with TRBJ1-1; 7 bases map to TRBD1. Germline assignment: CDR1 MNHEY and CDR2 SVGAGI. The CDR3 runs 15 residues. V lost 6 bases, J lost 4 bases, and 11 bases stayed unmatched. Here the CDR3 reads CASSHRQGRVTEAFF. CDR3 nucleotides: TGTGCCAGCAGCCATCGACAGGGCCGGGTCACTGAAGCTTTCTTT.

The genes are TRBV7-2 and TRBJ2-5; 8 bases align to TRBD2. In germline, CDR1 is SGHTA, CDR2 FQGNSA. This CDR3 is 16 amino acids long. The V and J ends lost 0 bases and 1 base, in that order; junction bases with no gene match: 4. The CDR3 DNA follows: TGTGCCAGCAGCTTAGCCCTGGCGGGGGGCCAAGAGACCCAGTACTTC. It yields the protein CASSLALAGGQETQYF.

The J gene is TRBJ1-2, the V gene TRBV6-2 or TRBV6-3; D is possibly TRBD1 (5 bases). Trimming cost V 2 bases and J 0 bases, with 7 bases left between them. Germline V gives CDR1 MNHEY, CDR2 SVGEGT. There are 14 residues in the CDR3. In DNA form, the CDR3 reads TGTGCCAGCAGTTACCCGACAGCTAACTATGGCTACACCTTC. It translates to CASSYPTANYGYTF.

V usage is TRBV28 and J usage is TRBJ2-7; D gene ambiguous. Germline V gives CDR1 MDHEN, CDR2 SYDVKM. Trimming removed 2 bases from V and 6 bases from J, with 11 bases in between. There are 13 residues in the CDR3. DNA of the CDR3: TGTGCCAGCAGTTTACCCTCTAGGGTCGAGCAGTACTTC. Translated: CASSLPSRVEQYF.

As DNA, the CDR3 is TGTGCCAGCAGTTCCCCGGGACTCGAAGCCTACGAGCAGTACTTC. Its translation is CASSSPGLEAYEQYF. The V call is TRBV5-6, the J call TRBJ2-7, with TRBD2 as a possible D gene (6 bases). Germline V gene lookup returns CDR1 SGHDT and CDR2 YYEEEE. Trimming took off 5 bases at V and 2 bases at J, with 17 bases between the two ends. The CDR3 is 15 amino acids.

This chain connects TRBV12-3 or TRBV12-4 to TRBJ1-6; 10 bases are shared with TRBD1. J gave up 9 bases and V 7 bases, and 3 bases lay outside the gene matches. The CDR3 loop spans 13 amino acids. CDR3 sequence: CASKDRGSSPLHF. The CDR3 bases are TGTGCCAGCAAGGACAGGGGGTCTTCACCCCTCCACTTT.

The CDR3 sequence: CASSPSGGGYYEQFF. In DNA, the CDR3 is TGTGCCAGCAGCCCCAGCGGGGGGGGGTATTATGAGCAGTTCTTC. The V and J genes are TRBV5-4 and TRBJ2-1; 10 bases fit TRBD2. CDR1 SGHNT and CDR2 YYREEE come from the germline V gene (reference sequence). V was clipped by 4 bases and J by 8 bases; unmatched bases: 9. This CDR3 has 15 amino acids.

This clone came up a few times. CDR3 DNA sequence: TGCAGCGTTGAAGTCCGGGGGCAAGGGGGCGAGCAGTACTTC. It specifies CSVEVRGQGGEQYF. The V gene is TRBV29-1, the J gene TRBJ2-7; perhaps D is TRBD1 or TRBD2 (6 bases each). The V gene's germline CDR1 is SQVTM and CDR2 ANQGSEA. V was cut by 1 base and J by 6 bases, with 16 bases left in between. This CDR3 is built from 14 residues.

This chain uses TRBV2 with TRBJ1-5; no reliable D call. Per germline, CDR1 SNHLY and CDR2 FYNNEI. V was shortened by 4 bases and J by 4 bases, with 8 bases between the two germline ends. CDR3 length: 13 residues. DNA for the CDR3: TGTGCCAGCAGTGGGGAACCGAATCAGCCCCAGCATTTT. Protein sequence: CASSGEPNQPQHF.

The chain joins TRBV28 to TRBJ1-2, with D possibly TRBD1 on 6 matching bases. The CDR3 extends over 16 amino acids. Trimming removed 4 bases from V and 5 bases from J, with 20 bases in between. Per germline, CDR1 MDHEN and CDR2 SYDVKM. Here the CDR3 reads CASSSTPRTEKYGYTF. CDR3 sequence (DNA): TGTGCCAGCAGTTCAACCCCCCGGACAGAGAAATATGGCTACACCTTC.

The CDR3 DNA reads as TGTGCCATCAATCCTGGGACAGGGGGCAATAGCTCCTACGAGCAGTACTTC. Translating it yields CAINPGTGGNSSYEQYF. This chain joins TRBV10-3 and TRBJ2-7; 12 bases match TRBD1. The CDR3 runs to 17 residues. In germline, CDR1 is ENHRY, CDR2 SYGVKD. V was pared by 7 bases and J by 0 bases, with 10 bases of the junction left unmatched.

The gene calls are TRBV2 and TRBJ1-1; 11 bases are shared with TRBD1. With V trimmed by 8 bases and J by 0 bases, 17 bases remained unmatched. The germline V gene encodes CDR1 SNHLY and CDR2 FYNNEI. This CDR3 comprises 19 residues. Here the CDR3 reads CASLWTGGDRSIMNTEAFF. The CDR3 region has the DNA TGTGCCAGCTTATGGACAGGGGGCGACCGATCTATCATGAACACTGAAGCTTTCTTT.

The J gene is TRBJ1-1, the V gene TRBV5-1, with D hard to call. Germline lookup yields CDR1 SGHRS and CDR2 YFSETQ. Between the trimmed V and J ends, which lost 7 bases and 0 bases, there was a span of 10 bases. The CDR3 consists of 13 residues. The CDR3: CASGTGLNTEAFF. The DNA for the CDR3 is TGCGCCAGCGGCACGGGATTGAACACTGAAGCTTTCTTT.

The chain uses TRBV29-1 and TRBJ2-1; the D gene is possibly TRBD2 (5 bases). CDR3 size: 11 residues. Deletions cut 5 bases from V and 9 bases from J, with 11 bases between. Germline V lookup: CDR1 SQVTM, CDR2 ANQGSEA. Written as DNA, the CDR3 is TGCAGCGTTACTCGGGGAACTGAGCAGTTCTTC. It is translated as CSVTRGTEQFF.

V usage is TRBV11-2 and J usage is TRBJ1-2; D possibly corresponds to TRBD1 (5 bases). Germline CDR1 and CDR2: SGHAT and FQNNGV. This CDR3 has 13 amino acids. Trimming pared 0 bases from V and 9 bases from J, leaving 11 bases between. CDR3 sequence: CASSLEGGRRYTF. The CDR3 region has the DNA TGTGCCAGCAGCTTAGAGGGGGGAAGACGCTACACCTTC. The whole variable domain, filled in from reference TRBV11-2 and TRBJ1-2, reads EAGVAQSPRYKIIEKRQSVAFWCNPISGHATLYWYQQILGQGPKLLIQFQNNGVVDDSQLPKDRFSAERLKGVDSTLKIQPAKLEDSAVYLCASSLEGGRRYTFGSGTRLTVV.